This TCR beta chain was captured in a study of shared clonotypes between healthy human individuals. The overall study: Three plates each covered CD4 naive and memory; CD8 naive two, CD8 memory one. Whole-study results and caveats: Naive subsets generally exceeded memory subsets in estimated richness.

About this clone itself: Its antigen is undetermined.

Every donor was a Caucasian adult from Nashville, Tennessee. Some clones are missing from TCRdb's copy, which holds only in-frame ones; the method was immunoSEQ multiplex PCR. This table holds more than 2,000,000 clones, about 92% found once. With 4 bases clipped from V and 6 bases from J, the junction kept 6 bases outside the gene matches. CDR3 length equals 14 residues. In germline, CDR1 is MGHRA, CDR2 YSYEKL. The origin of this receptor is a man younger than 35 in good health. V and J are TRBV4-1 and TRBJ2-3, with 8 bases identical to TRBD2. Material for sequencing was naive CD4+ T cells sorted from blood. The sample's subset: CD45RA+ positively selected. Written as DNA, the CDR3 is TGCGCCAGCAGCCTTCGGACTAGCTCGGATACGCAGTATTTT. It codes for CASSLRTSSDTQYF.